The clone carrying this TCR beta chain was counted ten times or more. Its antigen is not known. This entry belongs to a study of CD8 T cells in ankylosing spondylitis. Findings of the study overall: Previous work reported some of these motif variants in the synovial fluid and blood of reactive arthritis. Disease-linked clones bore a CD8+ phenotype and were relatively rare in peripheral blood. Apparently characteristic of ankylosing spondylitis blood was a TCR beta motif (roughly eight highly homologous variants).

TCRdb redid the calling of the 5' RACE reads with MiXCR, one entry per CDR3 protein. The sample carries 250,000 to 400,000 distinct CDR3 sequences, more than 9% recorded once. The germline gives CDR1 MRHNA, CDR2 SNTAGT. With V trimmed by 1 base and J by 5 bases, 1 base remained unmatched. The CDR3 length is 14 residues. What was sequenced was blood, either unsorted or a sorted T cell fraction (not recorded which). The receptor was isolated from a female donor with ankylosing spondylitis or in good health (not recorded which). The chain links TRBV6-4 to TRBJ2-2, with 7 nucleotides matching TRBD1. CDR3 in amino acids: CASSDLTGTGELFF. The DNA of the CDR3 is TGTGCCAGCAGTGACTTGACAGGGACCGGGGAGCTGTTTTTT.